Listed below are T cell receptor beta chains from one sample, sequenced in a study of OX40 agonist ivuxolimab in advanced cancers. The repertoire was sequenced with immunoSEQ multiplex PCR; TCRdb's copy has only in-frame clones and lacks some. This sample carries fewer than 95,000 clones, about 86% of them seen once, and the ten largest clones take 6% to 8.5%. The source was CD4+ or CD8+ T cells sorted from blood, collected in a trial of the OX40 agonist ivuxolimab. These receptors all stem from an adult with an advanced solid tumor such as melanoma, head and neck, liver or kidney cancer. Each CDR3 is given with its conserved first and last residue.

J: TRBJ2-5; V: TRBV13; CDR3: CASSLARGGTGETQYF
J: TRBJ2-1; V: TRBV9; CDR3: CASSMGLAGNYNEQFF
J: TRBJ2-5; V: TRBV18; CDR3: CASSPGTGGAGETQYF
J: TRBJ1-2; V: TRBV14; CDR3: CASGRQGTPYGYTF
J: TRBJ1-6; V: TRBV2; CDR3: CASSEASPRNNSPLHF
J: TRBJ2-2; V: TRBV5-6; CDR3: CASGLASGELFF
J: TRBJ1-1; V: TRBV29-1; CDR3: CTVMRVTEAFF
J: TRBJ2-7; V: TRBV7-9; CDR3: CASSLVGGPLKEQYF
J: TRBJ2-3; V: TRBV5-8; CDR3: CASSLEGLEGDTQYF
J: TRBJ2-5; V: TRBV7-7; CDR3: CASSLGGQETQYF
J: TRBJ2-4; V: TRBV19; CDR3: CASSNDGEVRTLIQYF
J: TRBJ1-5; V: TRBV27; CDR3: CASSLGTGGNQPQHF
J: TRBJ2-7; V: TRBV10-3; CDR3: CAISETRLGTGSSEQYF
J: TRBJ1-2; V: TRBV7-2; CDR3: CASSSEGAGYTF
J: TRBJ2-3; V: TRBV5-6; CDR3: CASSLDTRGTDTQYF
J: TRBJ2-6; V: TRBV2; CDR3: CASAIDSSGANVLTF
J: TRBJ1-1; V: TRBV6-1; CDR3: CASRSAGGGTEAFF
J: TRBJ2-1; V: TRBV27; CDR3: CASSLAGGQYNEQFF
J: TRBJ2-7; V: TRBV2; CDR3: CASSEGASFYEQYF
J: TRBJ2-7; V: TRBV10-3; CDR3: CAISELGDEQYF
J: TRBJ2-7; V: TRBV6-1; CDR3: CASSENSGSGDEQYF
J: TRBJ2-2; V: TRBV5-6; CDR3: CASSLTTSYNTGELFF
J: TRBJ2-7; V: TRBV6-5; CDR3: CASKTSGFYEQYF
J: TRBJ2-1; V: TRBV7-9; CDR3: CASSPLFRTGGYNEQFF
J: TRBJ1-4; V: TRBV28; CDR3: CASTGPGGKLFF
J: TRBJ2-5; V: TRBV28; CDR3: CASSSGGTVRETQYF
J: TRBJ2-5; V: TRBV6-5; CDR3: CASAYWTGIQETQYF
J: TRBJ1-1; V: TRBV10-3; CDR3: CATSPANTEAFF
J: TRBJ2-5; V: TRBV7-2; CDR3: CASSQSGQGLQETQYF
J: TRBJ1-3; V: TRBV2; CDR3: CASRLQGAGDTIYF
J: TRBJ2-1; V: TRBV6-1; CDR3: CASSEGGNEQFF
J: TRBJ1-1; V: TRBV2; CDR3: CASREGQRYTEAFF
J: TRBJ2-2; V: TRBV19; CDR3: CASRIALPNTGELFF
J: TRBJ1-4; V: TRBV9; CDR3: CASSARGTTNEKLFF
J: TRBJ2-2; V: TRBV11-3; CDR3: CASSRLHSGELFF
J: TRBJ2-5; V: TRBV9; CDR3: CASSEAPRAGGIETQYF
J: TRBJ2-3; V: TRBV6-4; CDR3: CASSEDTLTDTQYF
J: TRBJ2-3; V: TRBV20-1; CDR3: CSEGADTQYF
J: TRBJ2-6; V: TRBV5-8; CDR3: CASSLISSGANVLTF
J: TRBJ1-4; V: TRBV11-2; CDR3: CASSLGGRWTNEKLFF
J: TRBJ2-2; V: TRBV2; CDR3: CASSVGRRNTGELFF
J: TRBJ1-3; V: TRBV7-2; CDR3: CASSNPGASGNTIYF
J: TRBJ1-5; V: TRBV28; CDR3: CASSRQGKGYSNQPQHF
J: TRBJ1-1; V: TRBV4-1; CDR3: CASSPRHTEGNTEAFF
J: TRBJ1-3; V: TRBV11-2; CDR3: CAWTGAAGNTIYF
J: TRBJ1-3; V: TRBV28; CDR3: CASSTGTRHSGNTIYF
J: TRBJ2-1; V: TRBV5-1; CDR3: CASRALAGGRNEQFF
J: TRBJ2-5; V: TRBV28; CDR3: CASSSTKILGANTETQYF